The 25 T cell receptor beta chains reported below all come from one sample, sequenced in a study of blood T cells in healthy people across ages. Then a second PCR, running roughly 7 to 11 cycles, was carried out with a sample-barcoded 5' primer and a J-beta primer mix. Using its own MiXCR run on the 5' RACE reads, TCRdb lists one record per CDR3 protein. The sample contains around 670,000 distinct CDR3 sequences, about 30% of which appear only once. Sequenced: blood. The origin of the receptors is an elderly woman in good health.

Turning to this clonotype: A much larger clone lies one base from this, so it may be a read error. The chain combines TRBV12-3 or TRBV12-4 with TRBJ2-1; 10 positions match TRBD2. V trimming: 7 bases; J trimming: 6 bases; junction bases outside the gene matches: 6. The CDR3 spans 14 residues. CDR3 nucleotides: TGTGCCAGCACCACTAGCGGGACCTGCAATGAGCAGTTCTTC. This codes for CASTTSGTCNEQFF.

This rearrangement joins TRBV30 to TRBJ1-3; weak D call: TRBD1 (5 bases). V dropped 1 base and J dropped 0 bases, with 13 bases sitting between them. The CDR3 runs to 16 residues. Germline assignment: CDR1 GTSNPN and CDR2 SVGIG (reference sequence). The CDR3 DNA is TGTGCCTGGAGTGAAGGGACGGGCGGCTCTGGAAACACCATATATTTT. As protein: CAWSEGTGGSGNTIYF. Together with reference TRBV30 and TRBJ1-3, the CDR3 gives the full variable domain: SQTIHQWPATLVQPVGSPLSLECTVEGTSNPNLYWYRQAAGRGLQLLFYSVGIGQISSEVPQNLSASRPQDRQFILSSKKLLLSDSGFYLCAWSEGTGGSGNTIYFGEGSWLTVV.

The rearrangement links TRBV7-2 to TRBJ2-3; 9 nucleotides line up with TRBD2. Trimming removed 3 bases from V and 2 bases from J; junction bases left unmatched: 6. The CDR3 spans 16 residues. Germline lookup yields CDR1 SGHTA and CDR2 FQGNSA. CDR3 amino acids: CASSFRKRGVTDTQYF. DNA of the CDR3: TGTGCCAGCAGCTTCCGTAAGCGGGGGGTCACAGATACGCAGTATTTT.

V is TRBV18 and J is TRBJ2-7; D remains ambiguous. The length of the CDR3 is 13 residues. Trimming took 2 bases from V and 5 from J, leaving 10 bases between them. Germline V gene data show CDR1 as KGHSH and CDR2 as LQKENI. The CDR3 reads CASSPASTDEQYF. The CDR3 DNA reads TGTGCCAGCTCACCAGCTAGTACCGACGAGCAGTACTTC.

There are a few counts of this clonotype. The chain has TRBV7-2 and TRBJ2-2; weak D call: TRBD2 (6 bases). Between the trimmed V and J ends, which lost 3 bases and 1 base, there was a span of 9 bases. This CDR3 contains 15 residues. CDR1 SGHTA and CDR2 FQGNSA come from the germline V gene. The CDR3 bases are TGTGCCAGCAGCTTTGGGACTCGGAACACCGGGGAGCTGTTTTTT. This translates into CASSFGTRNTGELFF.

J is TRBJ2-1 and V is TRBV9; the match to TRBD2 covers 7 bases. Trimming at V came to 3 bases and at J to 0 bases, leaving 9 bases not matched to a gene. The CDR3 totals 17 residues. Looked up from germline, CDR1 is SGDLS and CDR2 is YYNGEE. In DNA form, the CDR3 reads TGTGCCAGCAGCGATTCTATTCCGGGGGGCTCCTACAATGAGCAGTTCTTC. This gives the protein CASSDSIPGGSYNEQFF.

There are a few counts of this clonotype. The junction departs from the called germline gene at one end, perhaps through a read error. This chain links TRBV11-2 with TRBJ2-7; perhaps TRBD1 as D (5 bases). The CDR3 runs 15 residues. Germline loops: CDR1 SGHAT, CDR2 FQNNGV. CDR3 in DNA: TGTGTCAGCAACTCGTATCAGGGAAAAACCTACGAGCAGTACTTC. It encodes CVSNSYQGKTYEQYF.

The sample holds many counts of this clonotype. V and J are TRBV4-2 and TRBJ1-4; no clear D. Trimming shortened V by 0 bases and J by 0 bases, and 5 bases separated the two germline ends. Per the germline V gene, CDR1 is LGHNA and CDR2 is YNFKEQ. The CDR3 sequence is 15 residues long. The CDR3 DNA is TGTGCCAGCAGCCAAGAAGGAGCAACTAATGAAAAACTGTTTTTT. Residues: CASSQEGATNEKLFF.

This sequence joins TRBV30 and TRBJ1-4; D call uncertain. The V end lost 1 base, the J end lost 3 bases, and 12 bases lay between the germline ends. The CDR3 has 15 residues. Germline CDR1 and CDR2: GTSNPN and SVGIG (reference sequence). The CDR3 sequence: CAWSEAGRANEKLFF. The CDR3 DNA reads TGTGCCTGGAGTGAGGCAGGCCGGGCTAATGAAAAACTGTTTTTT.

This clonotype was seen only a few times. The genes are TRBV27 and TRBJ1-5; unclear D gene. V was pared by 3 bases and J by 0 bases, with 3 bases between. Germline V lookup: CDR1 MNHEY, CDR2 SMNVEV (reference sequence). The CDR3 has 13 amino acids. Written as DNA, the CDR3 is TGTGCCAGCAGTTTCGATAGCAATCAGCCCCAGCATTTT. As protein: CASSFDSNQPQHF.

This clonotype was seen repeatedly, ten times or more. The rearrangement uses TRBV5-1 and TRBJ2-5; no definite D call. V was pared by 7 bases and J by 3 bases, with 4 bases between. The CDR3 is made up of 10 amino acids. Looked up from germline, CDR1 is SGHRS and CDR2 is YFSETQ. CDR3 DNA: TGCGCCAGCGGTGAAGAGACCCAGTACTTC. It yields the protein CASGEETQYF.

The sample holds many counts of this clonotype. V and J are TRBV9 and TRBJ2-7; D call uncertain. The germline V gene encodes CDR1 SGDLS and CDR2 YYNGEE. The CDR3 is 14 amino acids. Trimming cost V 0 bases and J 2 bases, with 9 bases left between them. The CDR3: CASSVAWGTYEQYF. The CDR3 nucleotides read TGTGCCAGCAGCGTAGCCTGGGGTACCTACGAGCAGTACTTC.

This clonotype was observed many times. This rearrangement joins TRBV6-6 to TRBJ2-3; D not resolved. V was shortened by 0 bases and J by 3 bases, with 7 bases between the two germline ends. Germline CDR1 is MNHNY and CDR2 is SVGAGI (reference sequence). The CDR3 length is 14 residues. In DNA form, the CDR3 reads TGTGCCAGCAGTTACTCAGCCCAAACAGATACGCAGTATTTT. This translates into CASSYSAQTDTQYF.

This clonotype was counted between two and nine times. This may stem from a read error, because a much larger clone lies one nucleotide away. The V call is TRBV6-1, the J call TRBJ2-3, with D possibly being TRBD2 (6 bases). Germline loops: CDR1 MNHNS, CDR2 SASEGT. The V end was cut by 5 bases, the J end by 4 bases, with 13 bases between. The CDR3 spans 14 residues. The CDR3 loop is CASSHGGSADTQYF. Written as DNA, the CDR3 is TGTGCCAGCAGTCATGGGGGGAGCGCAGATACGCAGTATTTT.

This clonotype has at least ten counts. V is TRBV7-2 and J is TRBJ2-5, with 9 bases identical to TRBD2. Germline CDR1 SGHTA, CDR2 FQGNSA. The CDR3 spans 15 residues. Trimming removed 5 bases from V and 5 bases from J; junction bases left unmatched: 9. CDR3 region: CASSPKGGGAETQYF. The CDR3 region has the DNA TGTGCCAGCAGCCCCAAGGGCGGGGGGGCGGAGACCCAGTACTTC.

The V gene is TRBV2, the J gene TRBJ1-5; 7 bases line up with TRBD1. Germline CDR1 SNHLY, CDR2 FYNNEI. The CDR3 contains 16 residues. J was trimmed by 5 bases and V by 10 bases; bases with no gene match: 17. CDR3 nucleotides: TGTGCCATAAAGAAGGGGGCAGGGGCGACCCATCAGCCCCAGCATTTT. As protein: CAIKKGAGATHQPQHF.

In its sample, this clonotype was seen many times. The gene calls are TRBV6-1 and TRBJ2-3, with 7 nucleotides matching TRBD1. CDR1 and CDR2 (germline): MNHNS, SASEGT. The CDR3 is 14 residues long. V shed 10 bases, J shed 0 bases, and the junction held 7 bases outside the gene matches. CDR3 sequence reads: CATGATGSTDTQYF. CDR3 DNA: TGTGCCACAGGGGCGACAGGGAGCACAGATACGCAGTATTTT.

There are a few counts of this clonotype. The chain links TRBV7-9 to TRBJ1-1; unclear D gene. The germline V and J ends were trimmed by 8 bases and 0 bases, with 10 bases remaining between them. The CDR3 is 13 amino acids. CDR1 SEHNR and CDR2 FQNEAQ come from the germline V gene (reference sequence). The CDR3 region has the DNA TGTGCCAGCGAAGACCGTTTGAACACTGAAGCTTTCTTT. Its translation is CASEDRLNTEAFF.

V gene TRBV5-4 combines with J gene TRBJ2-2; 9 nucleotides line up with TRBD1. With 7 bases clipped from V and 5 bases from J, the junction kept 12 bases outside the gene matches. The CDR3 has 16 residues. CDR1 and CDR2 from the germline V gene are SGHNT and YYREEE (reference sequence). Here the CDR3 reads CASAGLLGQGTGELFF. The CDR3 DNA reads TGTGCCAGCGCGGGACTTTTGGGACAGGGTACCGGGGAGCTGTTTTTT.

This clonotype was picked up a small number of times. Being one base from a much bigger clone, this may be a read error. The chain couples TRBV11-1 to TRBJ2-3, with TRBD1 matching over 9 bases. The CDR3 length is 14 residues. Germline CDR1 reads SGHAT; CDR2 reads FQDESV (reference sequence). The V and J ends lost 6 bases and 9 bases, in that order; junction bases with no gene match: 10. The CDR3 loop is CASSLWDRADTQYF. The CDR3 bases are TGTGCCAGCAGTTTGTGGGACAGGGCGGACACGCAGTATTTT.

This clonotype was counted at least ten times. The chain joins TRBV7-2 to TRBJ2-7; D not certain. Per germline, CDR1 SGHTA and CDR2 FQGNSA. CDR3 size: 17 residues. V was cut by 0 bases and J by 5 bases, with 20 bases left in between. Written as DNA, the CDR3 is TGTGCCAGCAGCTTAGCTCGCGACCTCCTATTGGGCAACGAGCAGTACTTC. Encoded protein: CASSLARDLLLGNEQYF.

The chain combines TRBV3-1 with TRBJ1-1; D is unresolved. The germline gives CDR1 LGHDT, CDR2 YNNKEL (reference sequence). There are 16 residues in the CDR3. V shed 3 bases and J shed 5 bases, with 19 bases lying between them. The CDR3 sequence: CASSHTQTRRSTEAFF. The CDR3 DNA follows: TGTGCCAGCAGCCATACACAGACCCGGAGGAGTACTGAAGCTTTCTTT.

The chain has TRBV7-9 and TRBJ1-1; weak D call: TRBD1 (5 bases). Germline values: CDR1 SEHNR, CDR2 FQNEAQ (reference sequence). The CDR3 runs to 14 residues. V was trimmed by 5 bases and J by 2 bases, leaving 12 bases between them. CDR3 sequence (DNA): TGTGCCAGCAGCCGAGGAGGGGTTAACACTGAAGCTTTCTTT. It encodes CASSRGGVNTEAFF.

Details on this clonotype: This clone may be a read error of a much larger clone one base away. The chain joins TRBV9 to TRBJ2-1, with D unclear. Germline V CDR1 and CDR2: SGDLS, YYNGEE. The V and J ends lost 7 bases and 13 bases respectively, with 24 bases between them. The CDR3 is 14 residues long. CDR3 amino acids: CASSNGQTQETQFF. CDR3 in DNA: TGTGCCAGCTCCAATGGCCAGACACAAGAGACCCAGTTCTTC.

The V gene is TRBV7-9, the J gene TRBJ1-1, with a possible D match to TRBD1 (6 bases). V was shortened by 1 base and J by 9 bases, with 15 bases between the two germline ends. This CDR3 comprises 14 residues. Germline V lookup: CDR1 SEHNR, CDR2 FQNEAQ (reference sequence). The CDR3 nucleotides read TGTGCCAGCAGCTTAGAGGGGGATAAAGCTAAAGCTTTCTTT. Protein: CASSLEGDKAKAFF.